Listed below are T cell receptor beta chains from one sample, sequenced in a study of T cells in Graves' hyperthyroidism and ophthalmopathy. TCRdb ran MiXCR on the multiplex PCR reads and lists one entry per CDR3 protein. The sample holds 700,000 or so distinct CDR3 sequences, roughly 15% seen once. Sequencing was done on a sample of blood. The source is a young man with Graves' hyperthyroidism. Both conserved end residues are part of each CDR3. Fields, in order: CDR3 length, V gene, clone size, J gene, D gene, CDR3 protein, CDR3 DNA. The D gene is left open where the match is weak. Expanded clones are given a class, and other clones once, few, many or no size at all.

len: 13; v_gene: TRBV7-3; abundance: -; j_gene: TRBJ1-4; d_gene: -; CDR3aa: CASSRGPNEKLFF; CDR3nt: TGTGCCAGCAGCCGAGGCCCTAATGAAAAACTGTTTTTT
len: 14; v_gene: TRBV30; abundance: many; j_gene: TRBJ2-2; d_gene: -; CDR3aa: CAWTWAWGTGELFF; CDR3nt: TGTGCCTGGACATGGGCATGGGGCACCGGGGAGCTGTTTTTT
len: 18; v_gene: TRBV11-2; abundance: few; j_gene: TRBJ1-3; d_gene: TRBD1; CDR3aa: CASSLAGTVFLSGNTIYF; CDR3nt: TGTGCCAGCAGCTTAGCCGGGACAGTCTTCCTCTCTGGAAACACCATATATTTT
len: 15; v_gene: TRBV20-1; abundance: few; j_gene: TRBJ1-1; d_gene: TRBD1; CDR3aa: CSASQTGGLNTEAFF; CDR3nt: TGCAGTGCTAGTCAGACAGGGGGCCTTAACACTGAAGCTTTCTTT
len: 15; v_gene: TRBV12-3/TRBV12-4; abundance: -; j_gene: TRBJ1-5; d_gene: TRBD1; CDR3aa: CANSTGAYSNQPQHF; CDR3nt: TGTGCCAACAGTACAGGGGCTTATAGCAATCAGCCCCAGCATTTT
len: 13; v_gene: TRBV6-2/TRBV6-3; abundance: many; j_gene: TRBJ1-1; d_gene: -; CDR3aa: CASSIGQNTEAFF; CDR3nt: TGTGCCAGCAGTATCGGACAGAACACTGAAGCTTTCTTT
len: 19; v_gene: TRBV28; abundance: -; j_gene: TRBJ2-6; d_gene: TRBD2; CDR3aa: CASSLMTSGSLSGANVLTF; CDR3nt: TGTGCCAGCAGTCTGATGACTAGCGGGAGCCTCTCTGGGGCCAACGTCCTGACTTTC
len: 15; v_gene: TRBV29-1; abundance: few; j_gene: TRBJ2-3; d_gene: -; CDR3aa: CSVEALQVGGDTQYF; CDR3nt: TGCAGCGTTGAAGCCCTACAGGTTGGGGGAGATACGCAGTATTTT
len: 16; v_gene: TRBV5-1; abundance: many; j_gene: TRBJ2-3; d_gene: TRBD2; CDR3aa: CASSSGIAGPTDTQYF; CDR3nt: TGCGCCAGCAGCTCCGGAATAGCGGGACCGACAGATACGCAGTATTTT
len: 14; v_gene: TRBV5-1; abundance: many; j_gene: TRBJ2-7; d_gene: -; CDR3aa: CASSLGQGYYEQYF; CDR3nt: TGTGCCAGCAGCTTGGGCCAGGGATACTACGAGCAGTACTTC
len: 12; v_gene: TRBV7-9; abundance: few; j_gene: TRBJ2-7; d_gene: -; CDR3aa: CASNLGSNEQYF; CDR3nt: TGTGCCAGCAACTTGGGGTCTAATGAGCAGTACTTC
len: 13; v_gene: TRBV29-1; abundance: many; j_gene: TRBJ2-7; d_gene: -; CDR3aa: CSVAEGRGSEQYF; CDR3nt: TGCAGCGTTGCGGAGGGGAGAGGGTCCGAGCAGTACTTC
len: 15; v_gene: TRBV28; abundance: many; j_gene: TRBJ1-2; d_gene: -; CDR3aa: CASSLNRVPLVGYTF; CDR3nt: TGTGCCAGCAGTTTAAACAGGGTCCCCCTCGTTGGCTACACCTTC
len: 14; v_gene: TRBV28; abundance: many; j_gene: TRBJ2-3; d_gene: -; CDR3aa: CASSFPAGTDTQYF; CDR3nt: TGTGCCAGCAGTTTTCCGGCGGGGACGGATACGCAGTATTTT
len: 15; v_gene: TRBV7-2; abundance: many; j_gene: TRBJ2-5; d_gene: TRBD1; CDR3aa: CASSLGGQGGETQYF; CDR3nt: TGTGCCAGCAGCTTAGGGGGACAGGGTGGCGAGACCCAGTACTTC
len: 16; v_gene: TRBV11-3; abundance: many; j_gene: TRBJ2-7; d_gene: TRBD1; CDR3aa: CASSLDWTGFTYEQYF; CDR3nt: TGTGCCAGCAGCTTAGACTGGACAGGGTTTACCTACGAGCAGTACTTC
len: 11; v_gene: TRBV25-1; abundance: -; j_gene: TRBJ2-2; d_gene: -; CDR3aa: CASRELGELFF; CDR3nt: TGTGCCAGCAGGGAATTGGGTGAGCTGTTTTTT
len: 18; v_gene: TRBV4-1; abundance: -; j_gene: TRBJ2-1; d_gene: -; CDR3aa: CASSDRPGGATSYNEQFF; CDR3nt: TGCGCCAGCAGCGACAGGCCGGGGGGAGCGACCTCCTACAATGAGCAGTTCTTC
len: 16; v_gene: TRBV19; abundance: -; j_gene: TRBJ2-7; d_gene: -; CDR3aa: CASSTLTGNRVYEQYF; CDR3nt: TGTGCCAGTAGTACCTTGACAGGAAACAGAGTCTACGAGCAGTACTTC
len: 13; v_gene: TRBV2; abundance: many; j_gene: TRBJ2-1; d_gene: -; CDR3aa: CASSVEVGDEQFF; CDR3nt: TGTGCCAGCAGTGTGGAGGTTGGCGATGAGCAGTTCTTC
len: 14; v_gene: TRBV5-8; abundance: -; j_gene: TRBJ1-2; d_gene: -; CDR3aa: CASSLGLRAGGYTF; CDR3nt: TGTGCCAGCAGCTTGGGTCTAAGGGCGGGCGGCTACACCTTC
len: 15; v_gene: TRBV18; abundance: -; j_gene: TRBJ2-5; d_gene: -; CDR3aa: CASSPRYEYQETQYF; CDR3nt: TGTGCCAGCTCACCACGGTACGAGTACCAAGAGACCCAGTACTTC
len: 15; v_gene: TRBV20-1; abundance: -; j_gene: TRBJ2-7; d_gene: TRBD1; CDR3aa: CSARAAGTGSGEQYF; CDR3nt: TGCAGTGCTAGAGCCGCCGGGACAGGGTCTGGCGAGCAGTACTTC
len: 16; v_gene: TRBV12-3/TRBV12-4; abundance: -; j_gene: TRBJ2-7; d_gene: -; CDR3aa: CASSLNLGPQKIEQYF; CDR3nt: TGTGCCAGCAGTTTAAATCTGGGCCCCCAGAAGATCGAGCAGTACTTC